One sample yielded the 26 T cell receptor beta chains listed below, sequenced in a study of shared clonotypes between healthy human individuals. The protocol was immunoSEQ multiplex PCR, while the TCRdb copy is restricted to in-frame clones and leaves out a portion. The data contain millions of clones, roughly 94% of them singletons. CD45RO-negative, CCR7-positively selected cells formed the naive CD8 fraction, excluding terminally differentiated effector memory CD45RA+ cells. The sequenced sample consisted of naive CD8+ T cells sorted from blood. The origin of the receptors is a man aged 18 to 30 in good health.

This chain joins TRBV4-1 and TRBJ2-7; no clear D. Per the germline V gene, CDR1 is MGHRA and CDR2 is YSYEKL. The CDR3 sequence is 16 residues long. Trimming stripped 5 bases from V and 0 bases from J, with 17 bases between. The CDR3 sequence is CASSIGPSSSSYEQYF. The CDR3 bases are TGCGCCAGCAGCATAGGACCTTCCTCGAGCTCCTACGAGCAGTACTTC.

The chain is built from TRBV4-3 and TRBJ2-1, with 12 positions matching TRBD2. Germline assignment: CDR1 LGHNA and CDR2 YSLEER. This CDR3 has 19 amino acids. J was trimmed by 3 bases and V by 0 bases; bases with no gene match: 9. The CDR3 loop reads CASSQDRLAGAWDYNEQFF. The CDR3 region has the DNA TGCGCCAGCAGCCAAGATCGACTAGCGGGAGCATGGGACTACAATGAGCAGTTCTTC.

The V and J genes are TRBV6-5 and TRBJ1-3; tentatively, D is TRBD1 (5 bases). This CDR3 is 15 amino acids long. V was shortened by 7 bases and J by 1 base, with 14 bases between the two germline ends. Per germline, CDR1 MNHEY and CDR2 SVGAGI. The CDR3 sequence is CASTLSGGSGNTIYF. The CDR3 coding sequence is TGTGCCAGCACCCTTAGTGGGGGTTCTGGAAACACCATATATTTT.

As for this clone: The same CDR3 arises from other DNA sequences in this sample as well. The V gene is TRBV27, the J gene TRBJ2-1, with 7 bases that match TRBD2. The V gene end was trimmed by 5 bases and the J gene end by 2 bases; junction bases not matched to a gene: 3. This CDR3 region has 14 residues. Germline CDR1 MNHEY, CDR2 SMNVEV (reference sequence). The CDR3 sequence: CASSLSGPYNEQFF. Here the CDR3 DNA reads TGTGCCAGCAGTCTTAGCGGGCCCTACAATGAGCAGTTCTTC.

The chain combines TRBV19 with TRBJ2-5; no clear D. Per the germline V gene, CDR1 is LNHDA and CDR2 is SQIVND (reference sequence). The CDR3 totals 13 residues. Trimming stripped 2 bases from V and 0 bases from J, with 4 bases between. Here the CDR3 DNA reads TGTGCCAGTAGTATATGGGACCAAGAGACCCAGTACTTC. This codes for CASSIWDQETQYF. Variable domain in full (rest from reference TRBV19 and TRBJ2-5): DGGITQSPKYLFRKEGQNVTLSCEQNLNHDAMYWYRQDPGQGLRLIYYSQIVNDFQKGDIAEGYSVSREKKESFPLTVTSAQKNPTAFYLCASSIWDQETQYFGPGTRLLVL.

The chain carries TRBV27 and TRBJ1-1; unclear D gene. Per germline, CDR1 MNHEY and CDR2 SMNVEV (reference sequence). This CDR3 has 13 residues. V lost 6 bases to trimming and J lost 6 bases, with 14 bases between them. CDR3 in DNA: TGTGCCAGCAGCCCCGGGGTCCTGCCTGAAGCTTTCTTT. Translated: CASSPGVLPEAFF.

The DNA for the CDR3 is TGTGCCAGCAGTGACCGGGCGAACACCGGGGAGCTGTTTTTT. Encoded protein: CASSDRANTGELFF. The V call is TRBV6-4, the J call TRBJ2-2; D gene unclear. The CDR3 is 14 amino acids. Germline-derived CDR1 and CDR2 are MRHNA and SNTAGT. V was shortened by 2 bases and J by 0 bases, with 4 bases between the two germline ends.

V and J are TRBV11-2 and TRBJ2-7; D gene uncertain. This CDR3 region has 13 residues. The germline CDR1 and CDR2 sequences are SGHAT and FQNNGV. V lost 1 base, J lost 5 bases, and 9 bases lay in between. In DNA, the CDR3 is TGTGCCAGCAGCTTAGTGGTTGGCGACGAGCAGTACTTC. As protein: CASSLVVGDEQYF.

The chain joins TRBV5-1 to TRBJ2-5; maybe TRBD2 (7 bases). This CDR3 is built from 15 residues. The germline V gene encodes CDR1 SGHRS and CDR2 YFSETQ. V was pared by 7 bases and J by 5 bases, with 21 bases between. The CDR3 bases are TGCGCCAGCTACCTCTCCGGGGGGCCAGCGGAGACCCAGTACTTC. Amino acid sequence: CASYLSGGPAETQYF.

The rearrangement links TRBV5-1 to TRBJ2-5; 7 positions match TRBD1. Germline CDR1 reads SGHRS; CDR2 reads YFSETQ. The CDR3 spans 17 residues. The trim removed 0 bases at V and 1 base at J, leaving 9 bases unmatched. CDR3 DNA: TGCGCCAGCAGCTTGGTTCCGGGACAGTCAGTCCAAGAGACCCAGTACTTC. Translated, it gives CASSLVPGQSVQETQYF.

This clone occurred a few times. V and J are TRBV19 and TRBJ2-7, with D hard to call. Germline values: CDR1 LNHDA, CDR2 SQIVND (reference sequence). The CDR3 sequence is 14 residues long. V lost 1 base, J lost 3 bases, and 10 bases lay in between. The CDR3 loop is CASSIAVTGYEQYF. For the CDR3, the DNA is TGTGCCAGTAGTATAGCCGTTACTGGCTACGAGCAGTACTTC.

This chain uses TRBV15 with TRBJ2-7, with D perhaps matching TRBD1 (5 bases). The germline gives CDR1 LNHNV, CDR2 YYDKDF (reference sequence). The V end lost 6 bases, the J end lost 1 base, and 13 bases lay between the germline ends. This CDR3 is 14 amino acids long. CDR3: CATRDTGKSYEQYF. In DNA, the CDR3 is TGTGCCACCAGGGATACAGGAAAATCCTACGAGCAGTACTTC.

The CDR3 DNA reads TGCAGCGCTTTAGCGGGGGACAGTGGGATTCAGTACTTC. Translated, it gives CSALAGDSGIQYF. V usage is TRBV29-1 and J usage is TRBJ2-4; 9 positions agree with TRBD2. The trim removed 7 bases at V and 10 bases at J, leaving 11 bases unmatched. This CDR3 comprises 13 residues. Germline CDR1 and CDR2: SQVTM and ANQGSEA.

The chain recombines TRBV7-9 with TRBJ1-1; D gene unclear. This CDR3 contains 13 residues. Germline V gene data show CDR1 as SEHNR and CDR2 as FQNEAQ (reference sequence). The V end lost 2 bases, the J end lost 1 base, and 5 bases lay between the germline ends. The CDR3 bases are TGTGCCAGCAGCTTAATGGGGAACACTGAAGCTTTCTTT. Encoded protein: CASSLMGNTEAFF.

The rearrangement uses TRBV30 and TRBJ1-1, with D unclear. Deletions cut 0 bases from V and 0 bases from J, with 11 bases between. The V gene's germline CDR1 is GTSNPN and CDR2 SVGIG (reference sequence). The CDR3 has 15 residues. Here the CDR3 reads CAWSVKVGMNTEAFF. The CDR3 DNA reads as TGTGCCTGGAGTGTAAAAGTCGGGATGAACACTGAAGCTTTCTTT.

The V and J genes are TRBV5-1 and TRBJ1-2; TRBD1 matches 9 bases. The CDR3 loop spans 16 amino acids. Unmatched junction bases numbered 9, after V lost 3 bases and J lost 3 bases. Germline lookup yields CDR1 SGHRS and CDR2 YFSETQ. DNA for the CDR3: TGCGCCAGCAGCTCGACTAAGGGACAGGGTGACTATGGCTACACCTTC. This codes for CASSSTKGQGDYGYTF.

This chain uses TRBV10-2 with TRBJ2-7; possibly TRBD2 for D (6 bases). CDR1 and CDR2 from the germline V gene are WSHSY and SAAADI. The CDR3 spans 14 residues. Trimming shortened V by 6 bases and J by 0 bases, and 12 bases separated the two germline ends. The CDR3 DNA reads TGCGCCAGCAGCCTGGCGGGATCCTCCTACGAGCAGTACTTC. Translated, it gives CASSLAGSSYEQYF.

About this clone: Within the sample, other DNA sequences also encode this same CDR3. This rearrangement joins TRBV6-5 to TRBJ2-7; the D gene is possibly TRBD2 (6 bases). In germline, CDR1 is MNHEY, CDR2 SVGAGI. The CDR3 consists of 13 residues. The ends were cut back, 2 bases at V and 1 base at J, with 6 bases in the middle. The CDR3 nucleotides read TGTGCCAGCAGTTACGGAGGGTCCTACGAGCAGTACTTC. This gives the protein CASSYGGSYEQYF.

This rearrangement joins TRBV19 to TRBJ2-1; D gene uncertain. The germline V gene has CDR1 LNHDA and CDR2 SQIVND (reference sequence). CDR3 length equals 11 residues. Trimming stripped 4 bases from V and 7 bases from J, with 5 bases between. The CDR3 DNA follows: TGTGCCAGTAGTAGCATGAATGAGCAGTTCTTC. Its translation: CASSSMNEQFF. The complete variable domain, with remaining parts taken from reference TRBV19 and TRBJ2-1, reads DGGITQSPKYLFRKEGQNVTLSCEQNLNHDAMYWYRQDPGQGLRLIYYSQIVNDFQKGDIAEGYSVSREKKESFPLTVTSAQKNPTAFYLCASSSMNEQFFGPGTRLTVL.

About this clone itself: Other DNA sequences in the sample encode the same CDR3. V is TRBV6-1 and J is TRBJ2-3; 9 bases are shared with TRBD2. The germline V gene has CDR1 MNHNS and CDR2 SASEGT. Unmatched junction bases numbered 5, after V lost 2 bases and J lost 2 bases. The CDR3 is 16 residues long. The CDR3 reads CASSEPLAGYTDTQYF. DNA of the CDR3: TGTGCCAGCAGTGAACCCCTAGCGGGGTACACAGATACGCAGTATTTT.

The genes are TRBV30 and TRBJ1-1; 7 bases are shared with TRBD1. The ends lost 4 bases at V and 6 bases at J; junction bases unmatched: 11. Germline CDR1 and CDR2: GTSNPN and SVGIG (reference sequence). This CDR3 has 14 residues. Here the CDR3 DNA reads TGTGCCTGGATGGACCCGGGGCAGGGGGCTGAAGCTTTCTTT. This encodes CAWMDPGQGAEAFF. The variable domain in full, completed from reference TRBV30 and TRBJ1-1, reads SQTIHQWPATLVQPVGSPLSLECTVEGTSNPNLYWYRQAAGRGLQLLFYSVGIGQISSEVPQNLSASRPQDRQFILSSKKLLLSDSGFYLCAWMDPGQGAEAFFGQGTRLTVV.

This clone was seen a single time. This sequence joins TRBV6-5 and TRBJ1-1; 11 bases match TRBD1. CDR1 MNHEY and CDR2 SVGAGI come from the germline V gene. After removal of 8 bases from V and 4 bases from J, the junction contained 3 bases not matched to a gene. The CDR3 length is 13 residues. The CDR3 reads CASLGQGATEAFF. The CDR3 DNA follows: TGTGCCAGCCTAGGACAGGGGGCCACTGAAGCTTTCTTT.

V is TRBV27 and J is TRBJ2-7, with D perhaps TRBD1 (5 bases). Per germline, CDR1 MNHEY and CDR2 SMNVEV (reference sequence). Deletions cut 3 bases from V and 1 base from J, with 13 bases between. The CDR3 has 15 residues. The CDR3 DNA reads TGTGCCAGCAGTTTCGAGGTGGGGCCGTCCTACGAGCAGTACTTC. Its protein product is CASSFEVGPSYEQYF.

The chain carries TRBV5-6 and TRBJ2-1, with 7 bases aligning to TRBD1. Per the germline V gene, CDR1 is SGHDT and CDR2 is YYEEEE. V shed 4 bases and J 1 base; nucleotides not matched to a gene: 5. The CDR3 is 15 amino acids. CDR3 coding DNA: TGTGCCAGCAGCATGGACAGGAGGTCCTACAATGAGCAGTTCTTC. The encoded protein is CASSMDRRSYNEQFF.

This clone was seen once. J is TRBJ2-7 and V is TRBV7-2, with 8 bases aligning to TRBD1. The germline V gene has CDR1 SGHTA and CDR2 FQGNSA. J was trimmed by 2 bases and V by 2 bases; bases with no gene match: 2. The CDR3 totals 14 residues. The CDR3 reads CASSLRDRTYEQYF. The CDR3 DNA reads as TGTGCCAGCAGCTTAAGGGACAGGACCTACGAGCAGTACTTC.

The chain has TRBV5-1 and TRBJ2-1, with unresolved D. The V gene lost 0 bases and the J gene lost 3 bases, with 10 bases spanning the gap. The CDR3 spans 15 residues. Germline V gene data show CDR1 as SGHRS and CDR2 as YFSETQ. The DNA for the CDR3 is TGCGCCAGCAGCTTGGAGGTCGGCGGCTACAATGAGCAGTTCTTC. Amino acid sequence: CASSLEVGGYNEQFF.